This T cell receptor (beta chain) was sequenced in a study of cytomegalovirus exposure and HLA in healthy donors. CDR3 length: 16 residues. V shed 3 bases and J 4 bases; nucleotides not matched to a gene: 7. Germline V gene data show CDR1 as MNHNS and CDR2 as SASEGT. The PCR had 60 Vbeta and 13 Jbeta primers. Only in-frame clones appear in the TCRdb table, and some are missing; sequencing was by immunoSEQ multiplex PCR. The table includes roughly 130,000 clones, around 72% detected once. This receptor was obtained from a woman between 35 and 50 years old in good health and CMV-seronegative. The V call is TRBV6-1, the J call TRBJ2-1; 9 bases agree with TRBD2. The material sequenced was PBMCs. The CDR3 bases are TGTGCCAGCAGTGACAGCCTAGCGGGAACGTACAATGAGCAGTTCTTC. Translating it yields CASSDSLAGTYNEQFF.